This is a list of T cell receptor beta chains from one sample in a study of vaccination and CD4 T cells after COVID-19. No antigens are known for them. TCRdb passed the PCR reads through MiXCR, listing each CDR3 protein once. The sample contains approximately 3,200 distinct CDR3 sequences, 24% of which appear only once. The specimen was CD4+ T cells from blood, cultured in vitro, collected after SARS-CoV-2 vaccination. These receptors all stem from a human donor who had recovered from COVID-19. Each CDR3 is given with its conserved first and last residue. A D gene is named only where the DNA matches it firmly. Where a row states a size, it is once, few, many or the class of an expanded clone; other rows omit it.

>TRBD2|TRBJ2-5|TRBV5-6|.
TGTGCCAGCAGCCCGGGGGGAGGGAAGGAGACCCAGTACTTC
CASSPGGGKETQYF
>TRBD2|TRBJ2-5|TRBV28|medium-sized
TGTGCCAGCAGTGCCCCTAGCGGGGGACAAGAGACCCAGTACTTC
CASSAPSGGQETQYF
>.|TRBJ1-3|TRBV7-9|.
TGTGCCAGCAGCTCCAGTAGTGGGAGCTCTGGAAACACCATATATTTT
CASSSSSGSSGNTIYF
>TRBD1|TRBJ1-6|TRBV6-1|few
TGTGCCAGCAGTCAGGACAGGAGGAATTCACCCCTCCACTTT
CASSQDRRNSPLHF
>.|TRBJ1-1|TRBV6-2/TRBV6-3|few
TGTGCCAGCAAGGGCGACAGGATGAACACTGAAGCTTTCTTT
CASKGDRMNTEAFF
>.|TRBJ2-7|TRBV28|medium-sized
TGTGCCAGCAGCCCCCCCGGGGACAAGGCCTACGAGCAGTACTTC
CASSPPGDKAYEQYF
>.|TRBJ2-5|TRBV4-3|few
TGCGCCAGCAGCCAAGATCTGCTAAGGATGGAGACCCAGTACTTC
CASSQDLLRMETQYF
>.|TRBJ1-1|TRBV20-1|few
TGCAGTGCTAGTACCCCAGGCCAGAACACTGAAGCTTTCTTT
CSASTPGQNTEAFF
>.|TRBJ2-5|TRBV7-3|medium-sized
TGTGCCAGCAGCTTCGGGGGGCCGGAGACCCAGTACTTC
CASSFGGPETQYF
>.|TRBJ1-1|TRBV20-1|.
TGCAGTGCCGTGGGTGGGAGTTTGAACACTGAAGCTTTCTTT
CSAVGGSLNTEAFF
>.|TRBJ1-6|TRBV6-1|many
TGTGCCAGCAACGGGGGTTCACCCCTCCACTTT
CASNGGSPLHF
>.|TRBJ1-2|TRBV4-3|.
TGCGCCAGCAGCCAAGAAGTCCCGAACAGGGCTTATGGCTACACCTTC
CASSQEVPNRAYGYTF
>.|TRBJ2-1|TRBV6-2/TRBV6-3|medium-sized
TGTGCCAGCAGTCCTACACCGGGAGCGGCGGCCCGATACAATGAGCAGTTCTTC
CASSPTPGAAARYNEQFF
>.|TRBJ1-5|TRBV20-1|many
TGCAGTGCTAGACGATGGGCAACGGAGGCCGGTCAGCCCCAGCATTTT
CSARRWATEAGQPQHF
>TRBD1|TRBJ2-7|TRBV19|few
TGTGCCAGTAATAATCCACAGGGGGCCTACGAGCAGTACTTC
CASNNPQGAYEQYF
>.|TRBJ1-3|TRBV6-1|few
TGTGCCAGCAGTGTAAGACGGTCAAGCTCTGGAAACACCATATATTTT
CASSVRRSSSGNTIYF
>.|TRBJ1-1|TRBV20-1|many
TGCAGTGCTCTCCAGAGGACTGAAGCTTTCTTT
CSALQRTEAFF
>.|TRBJ1-3|TRBV7-3|.
TGTGCCAGCAGTTCCCCCGGCTCTGGAAACACCATATATTTT
CASSSPGSGNTIYF
>.|TRBJ1-6|TRBV20-1|few
TGCAGTGCGATGATGGACCCCGCCACCTATAATTCACCCCTCCACTTT
CSAMMDPATYNSPLHF
>.|TRBJ1-1|TRBV7-2|.
TGTGCCAGCAGCTTAGCGGCGTACACTGTAGCTTTCTTT
CASSLAAYTVAFF
>.|TRBJ1-1|TRBV6-1|few
TGTGCCAGCAGTGAAGTTGGGCAGGGGATCACTGAAGCTTTCTTT
CASSEVGQGITEAFF
>TRBD2|TRBJ2-3|TRBV12-3/TRBV12-4|few
TGTGCCAGCAGTTTACGGCGGGGGGGCAAGACAGATACGCAGTATTTT
CASSLRRGGKTDTQYF
>.|TRBJ2-2|TRBV7-8|.
TGTGCCAGCAGCACAGGGCCCAACACCGGGGAGCTGTTTTTT
CASSTGPNTGELFF
>.|TRBJ2-7|TRBV20-1|few
TGCAGTGCTACTTTATCTTTAGGGGTGTCTTGGCTGACCGGGTACGAGCAGTACTTC
CSATLSLGVSWLTGYEQYF
>.|TRBJ1-2|TRBV10-1|medium-sized
TGCGCCAGCAGTGAGGACAGGACCCCAAACTATGGCTACACCTTC
CASSEDRTPNYGYTF
>.|TRBJ2-1|TRBV28|.
TGTGCCAGCAGTTCGAACAATGAGCAGTTCTTC
CASSSNNEQFF
>TRBD2|TRBJ2-3|TRBV2|large
TGTGCCAGCAGTGGGGAGGGGACAGATACGCAGTATTTT
CASSGEGTDTQYF
>TRBD1|TRBJ2-3|TRBV7-2|medium-sized
TGTGCCAGCAGCTTAATGACAGGGTATCGCACAGATACGCAGTATTTT
CASSLMTGYRTDTQYF
>.|TRBJ1-2|TRBV20-1|.
TGCAGTGCTAGCCGAGTCGGGGACGGGGGGCGCGATGGCTACACCTTC
CSASRVGDGGRDGYTF